This T cell receptor beta chain was captured in a study of T cells in Graves' hyperthyroidism and ophthalmopathy. CDR1 and CDR2 (germline): SGHVS, FNYEAQ. The V and J ends lost 5 bases and 3 bases respectively, with 17 bases between them. This CDR3 has 15 amino acids. Exclusion of a patient resulted from uncontrolled infection, other autoimmune disease, pregnancy or lactation. There were TCR beta CDR3 regions amplified from RNA transcripts. First-round RT-PCR of the TCR CDR3 relied on the HTBI primer set. MiXCR was run by TCRdb on the multiplex PCR reads, yielding one entry per CDR3 protein. The table records a few hundred thousand distinct CDR3 sequences, around 42% of them present only once. This clonotype was seen a handful of times.

This sequence joins TRBV7-6 and TRBJ2-7; D might be TRBD2 (7 bases). Sequenced: peripheral blood or thyroid tissue (not recorded which). The TCR was taken from a woman in her late teens or twenties with Graves' hyperthyroidism. The CDR3 DNA reads TGTGCCAGCAGCCAAGATGAGGGGGGGAACTACGAGCAGTACTTC. Encoded protein: CASSQDEGGNYEQYF. Together with reference TRBV7-6 and TRBJ2-7, the CDR3 gives the full variable domain: GAGVSQSPRYKVTKRGQDVALRCDPISGHVSLYWYRQALGQGPEFLTYFNYEAQQDKSGLPNDRFSAERPEGSISTLTIQRTEQRDSAMYRCASSQDEGGNYEQYFGPGTRLTVT.